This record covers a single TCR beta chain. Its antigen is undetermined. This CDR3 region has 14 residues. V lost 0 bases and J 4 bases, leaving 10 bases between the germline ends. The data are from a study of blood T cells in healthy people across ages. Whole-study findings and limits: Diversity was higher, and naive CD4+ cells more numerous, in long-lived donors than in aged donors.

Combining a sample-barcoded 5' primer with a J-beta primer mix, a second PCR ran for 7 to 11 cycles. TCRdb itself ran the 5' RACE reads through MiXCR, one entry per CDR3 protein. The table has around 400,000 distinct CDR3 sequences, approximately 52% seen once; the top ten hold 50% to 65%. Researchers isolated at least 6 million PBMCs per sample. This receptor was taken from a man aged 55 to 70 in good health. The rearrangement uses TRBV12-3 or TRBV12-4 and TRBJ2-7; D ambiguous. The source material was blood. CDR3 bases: TGTGCCAGCAGTTTAGCCCCGGCCAATTACGAGCAGTACTTC. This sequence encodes CASSLAPANYEQYF.